This T cell receptor beta chain was sequenced for a study of CD8 T cells in ankylosing spondylitis. Each TCR beta library was made by quantitative 5'-RACE that incorporated molecular barcodes. Via MiXCR, TCRdb re-called the 5' RACE reads, giving one row per CDR3 protein. The data contain hundreds of thousands of distinct CDR3 sequences, more than 25% of them seen just once; the ten biggest clones take up about 0.9%. This CDR3 comprises 14 residues. Trimming left V 6 bases short and J 1 base short, with 12 bases between. Germline V gives CDR1 SNHLY, CDR2 FYNNEI. The sample holds many counts of this clonotype. Its antigen is unknown. Study results and caveats: From matched ankylosing spondylitis synovial fluid, disease-linked clones were reportedly recovered at significantly enriched levels. Reactive arthritis synovial fluid and blood were previously reported to contain some motif variants. Seemingly distinctive of ankylosing spondylitis blood was a TCR beta motif formed by eight highly homologous variants. CD8+ cells made up the disease-linked clones, which were relatively rare in peripheral blood.

The sample comprised blood, either unsorted or a sorted T cell fraction (not recorded which). The gene calls are TRBV2 and TRBJ1-2, with D hard to call. This clonotype was sampled from a male donor with ankylosing spondylitis. CDR3 loop: CASSPRTDNYGYTF. The DNA for the CDR3 is TGTGCCAGCAGCCCCAGGACGGATAACTATGGCTACACCTTC.